This paragraph covers one TCR beta chain sequence. The record originates from a study of T cell responses to AZD1222 COVID-19 vaccine. TCRdb's table, derived via immunoSEQ multiplex PCR, lists solely in-frame clones and lacks some. The profile covers 170,000 or so clones, with over 75% appearing a single time and 1.5% taken by the ten largest. V dropped 4 bases and J dropped 6 bases, with 18 bases sitting between them. Germline assignment: CDR1 LGHNA and CDR2 YNFKEQ. The length of the CDR3 is 15 residues. This clonotype was obtained from an adult in good health. The sequences come from peripheral blood, collected on day 0 of AZD1222 vaccination. The chain has TRBV4-2 and TRBJ1-2; TRBD1 is a possible D gene (6 bases). The chain's CDR3 is CASSPLFAGGNGYTF. CDR3 nucleotide sequence: TGTGCCAGCAGCCCACTTTTTGCTGGGGGCAATGGCTACACCTTC.